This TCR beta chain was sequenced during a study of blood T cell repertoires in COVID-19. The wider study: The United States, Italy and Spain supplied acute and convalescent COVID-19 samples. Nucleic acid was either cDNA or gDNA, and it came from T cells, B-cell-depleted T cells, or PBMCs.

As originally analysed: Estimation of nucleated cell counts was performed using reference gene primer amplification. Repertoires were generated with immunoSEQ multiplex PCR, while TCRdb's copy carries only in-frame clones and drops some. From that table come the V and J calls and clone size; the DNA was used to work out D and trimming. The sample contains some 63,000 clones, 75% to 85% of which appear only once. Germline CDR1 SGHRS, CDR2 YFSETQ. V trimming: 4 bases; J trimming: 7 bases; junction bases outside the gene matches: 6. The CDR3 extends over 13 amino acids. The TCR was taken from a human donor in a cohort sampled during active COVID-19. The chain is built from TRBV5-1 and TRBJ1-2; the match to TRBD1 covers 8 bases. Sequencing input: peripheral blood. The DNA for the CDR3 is TGCGCCAGCAGCAGTCAGGGGGCTTTTGGCTACACCTTC. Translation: CASSSQGAFGYTF.